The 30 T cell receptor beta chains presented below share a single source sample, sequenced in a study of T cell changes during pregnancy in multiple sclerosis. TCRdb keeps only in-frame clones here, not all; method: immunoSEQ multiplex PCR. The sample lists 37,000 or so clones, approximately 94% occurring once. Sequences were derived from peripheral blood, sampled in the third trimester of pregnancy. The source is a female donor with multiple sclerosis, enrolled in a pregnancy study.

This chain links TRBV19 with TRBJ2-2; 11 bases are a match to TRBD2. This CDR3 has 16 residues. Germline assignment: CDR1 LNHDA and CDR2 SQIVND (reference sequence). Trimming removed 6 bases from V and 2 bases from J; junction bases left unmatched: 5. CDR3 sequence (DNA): TGTGCCAGTAGATCCGGGACTAGCGGAAACACCGGGGAGCTGTTTTTT. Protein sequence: CASRSGTSGNTGELFF.

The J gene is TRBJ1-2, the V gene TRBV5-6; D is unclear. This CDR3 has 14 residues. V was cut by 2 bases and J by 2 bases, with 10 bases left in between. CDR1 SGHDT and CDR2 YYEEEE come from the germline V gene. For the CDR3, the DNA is TGTGCCAGCAGCTTCTGGGAGGCGAACTATGGCTACACCTTC. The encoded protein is CASSFWEANYGYTF.

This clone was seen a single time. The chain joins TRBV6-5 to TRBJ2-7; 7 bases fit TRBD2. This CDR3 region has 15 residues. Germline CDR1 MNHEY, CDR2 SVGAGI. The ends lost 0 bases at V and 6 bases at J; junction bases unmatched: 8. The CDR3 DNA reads TGTGCCAGCAGTTACTCGTTGGCGGGAGTAATCGAGCAGTACTTC. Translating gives CASSYSLAGVIEQYF.

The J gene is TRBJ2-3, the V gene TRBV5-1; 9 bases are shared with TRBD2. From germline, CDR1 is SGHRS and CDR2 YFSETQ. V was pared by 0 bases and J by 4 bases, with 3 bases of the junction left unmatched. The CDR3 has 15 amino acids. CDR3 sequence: CASSLAAGGPDTQYF. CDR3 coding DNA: TGCGCCAGCAGCTTGGCTGCGGGGGGGCCAGATACGCAGTATTTT. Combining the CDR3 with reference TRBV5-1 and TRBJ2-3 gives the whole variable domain KAGVTQTPRYLIKTRGQQVTLSCSPISGHRSVSWYQQTPGQGLQFLFEYFSETQRNKGNFPGRFSGRQFSNSRSEMNVSTLELGDSALYLCASSLAAGGPDTQYFGPGTRLTVL.

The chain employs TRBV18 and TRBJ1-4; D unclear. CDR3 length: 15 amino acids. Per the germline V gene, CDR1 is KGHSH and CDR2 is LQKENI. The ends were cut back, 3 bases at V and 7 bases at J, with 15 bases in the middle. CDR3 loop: CASSPNSILSEKLFF. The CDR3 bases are TGTGCCAGCTCACCGAACAGTATCCTAAGTGAAAAACTGTTTTTT.

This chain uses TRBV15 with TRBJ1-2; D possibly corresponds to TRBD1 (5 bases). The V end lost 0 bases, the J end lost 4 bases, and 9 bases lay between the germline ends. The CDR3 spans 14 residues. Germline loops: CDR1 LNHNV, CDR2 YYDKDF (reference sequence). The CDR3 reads CATSRDGGFYGYTF. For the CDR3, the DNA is TGTGCCACCAGCAGAGATGGGGGGTTCTATGGCTACACCTTC.

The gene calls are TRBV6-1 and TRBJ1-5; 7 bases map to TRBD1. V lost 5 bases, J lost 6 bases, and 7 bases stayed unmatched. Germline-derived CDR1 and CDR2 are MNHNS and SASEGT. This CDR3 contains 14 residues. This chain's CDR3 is CASSPRDSGQPQHF. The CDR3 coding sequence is TGTGCCAGCAGTCCCCGGGACAGCGGTCAGCCCCAGCATTTT.

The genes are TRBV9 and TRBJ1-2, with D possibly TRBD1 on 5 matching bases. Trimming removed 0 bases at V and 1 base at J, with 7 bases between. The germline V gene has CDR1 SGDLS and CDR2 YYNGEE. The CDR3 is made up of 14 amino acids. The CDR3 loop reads CASSVEDSNYGYTF. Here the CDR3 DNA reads TGTGCCAGCAGCGTAGAAGACAGTAACTATGGCTACACCTTC.

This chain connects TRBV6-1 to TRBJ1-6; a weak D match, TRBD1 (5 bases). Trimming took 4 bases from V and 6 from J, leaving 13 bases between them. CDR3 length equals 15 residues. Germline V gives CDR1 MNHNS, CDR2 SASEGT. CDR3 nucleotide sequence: TGTGCCAGCAGTGCGGGACTGTCCCTTAATTCACCCCTCCACTTT. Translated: CASSAGLSLNSPLHF.

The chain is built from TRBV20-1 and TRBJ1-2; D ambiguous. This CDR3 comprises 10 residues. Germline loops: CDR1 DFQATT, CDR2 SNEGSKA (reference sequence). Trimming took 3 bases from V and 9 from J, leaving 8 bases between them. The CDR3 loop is CSASGESYTF. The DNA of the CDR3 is TGCAGTGCTAGTGGGGAGAGCTACACCTTC.

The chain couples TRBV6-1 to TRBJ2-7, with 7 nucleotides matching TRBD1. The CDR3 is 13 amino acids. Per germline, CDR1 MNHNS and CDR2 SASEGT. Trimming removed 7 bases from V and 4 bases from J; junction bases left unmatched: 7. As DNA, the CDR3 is TGTGCCAGCAACAGACAGGGTGTGTACGAGCAGTACTTC. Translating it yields CASNRQGVYEQYF.

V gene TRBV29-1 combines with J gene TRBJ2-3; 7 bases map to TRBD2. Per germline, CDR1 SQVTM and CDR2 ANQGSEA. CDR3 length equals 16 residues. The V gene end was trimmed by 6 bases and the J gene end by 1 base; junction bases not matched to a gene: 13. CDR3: CSVNLIAGAGTDTQYF. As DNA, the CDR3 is TGCAGCGTCAACCTGATAGCGGGTGCGGGCACAGATACGCAGTATTTT.

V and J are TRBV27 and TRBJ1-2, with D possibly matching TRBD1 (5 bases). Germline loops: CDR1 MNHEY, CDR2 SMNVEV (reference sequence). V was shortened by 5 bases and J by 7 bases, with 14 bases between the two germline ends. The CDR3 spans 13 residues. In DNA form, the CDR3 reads TGTGCCAGCAGTCCCAGGGTTGGTGGTGGCTACACCTTC. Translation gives CASSPRVGGGYTF.

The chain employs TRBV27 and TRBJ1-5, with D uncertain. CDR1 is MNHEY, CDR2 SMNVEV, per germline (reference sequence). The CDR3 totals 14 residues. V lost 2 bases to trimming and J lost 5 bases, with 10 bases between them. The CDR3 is CASSLDTNHQPQHF. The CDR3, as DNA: TGTGCCAGCAGTTTAGACACCAATCATCAGCCCCAGCATTTT.

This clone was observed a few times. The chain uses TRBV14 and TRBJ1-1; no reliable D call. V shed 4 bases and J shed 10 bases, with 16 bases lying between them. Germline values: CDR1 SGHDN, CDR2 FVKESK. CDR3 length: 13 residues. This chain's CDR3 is CASSRKIGVSAFF. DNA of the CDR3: TGTGCCAGCAGCCGAAAGATCGGGGTATCAGCTTTCTTT.

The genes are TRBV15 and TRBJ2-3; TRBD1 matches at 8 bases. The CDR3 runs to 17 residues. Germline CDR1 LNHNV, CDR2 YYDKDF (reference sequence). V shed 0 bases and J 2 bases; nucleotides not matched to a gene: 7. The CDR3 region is CATSRDPTGALTDTQYF. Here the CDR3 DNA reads TGTGCCACCAGCAGAGATCCGACAGGGGCTCTCACAGATACGCAGTATTTT.

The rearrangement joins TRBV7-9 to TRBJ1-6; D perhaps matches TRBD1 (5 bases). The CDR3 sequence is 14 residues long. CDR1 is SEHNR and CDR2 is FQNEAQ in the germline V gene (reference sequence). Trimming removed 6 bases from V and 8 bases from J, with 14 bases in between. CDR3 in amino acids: CASSLLREDSPLHF. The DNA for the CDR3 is TGTGCCAGCAGTTTACTCAGGGAGGATTCACCCCTCCACTTT.

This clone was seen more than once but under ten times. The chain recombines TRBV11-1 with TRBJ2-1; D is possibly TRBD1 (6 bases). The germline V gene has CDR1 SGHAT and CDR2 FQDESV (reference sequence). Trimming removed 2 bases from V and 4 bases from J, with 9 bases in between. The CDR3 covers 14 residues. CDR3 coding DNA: TGTGCCAGCAGCTTACGAGGACAGTACAATGAGCAGTTCTTC. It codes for CASSLRGQYNEQFF.

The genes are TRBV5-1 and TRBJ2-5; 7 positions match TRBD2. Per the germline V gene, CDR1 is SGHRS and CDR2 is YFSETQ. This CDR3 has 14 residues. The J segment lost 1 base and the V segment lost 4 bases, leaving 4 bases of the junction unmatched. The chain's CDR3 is CASSPGTIQETQYF. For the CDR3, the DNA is TGCGCCAGCAGCCCCGGGACTATCCAAGAGACCCAGTACTTC. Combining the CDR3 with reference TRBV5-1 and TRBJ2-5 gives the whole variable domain KAGVTQTPRYLIKTRGQQVTLSCSPISGHRSVSWYQQTPGQGLQFLFEYFSETQRNKGNFPGRFSGRQFSNSRSEMNVSTLELGDSALYLCASSPGTIQETQYFGPGTRLLVL.

Here the CDR3 reads CASSFLAGSTDTQYF. The CDR3 coding sequence is TGTGCCAGCAGCTTTCTAGCGGGTAGCACAGATACGCAGTATTTT. J is TRBJ2-3 and V is TRBV13; 8 bases fit TRBD2. CDR3 length: 15 residues. V lost 3 bases to trimming and J lost 0 bases; unmatched junction nucleotides: 2. Germline V CDR1 and CDR2: PRHDT, FYEKMQ (reference sequence).

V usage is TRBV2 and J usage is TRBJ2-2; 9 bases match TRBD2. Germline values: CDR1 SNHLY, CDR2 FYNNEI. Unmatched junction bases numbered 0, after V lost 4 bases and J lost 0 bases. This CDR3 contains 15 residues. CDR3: CASSGLAANTGELFF. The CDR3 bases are TGTGCCAGCAGTGGACTAGCGGCGAACACCGGGGAGCTGTTTTTT.

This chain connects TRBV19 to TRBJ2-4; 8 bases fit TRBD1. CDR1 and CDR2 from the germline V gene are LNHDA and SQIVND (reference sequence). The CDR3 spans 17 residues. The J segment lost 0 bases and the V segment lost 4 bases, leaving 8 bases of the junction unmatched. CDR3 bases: TGTGCCAGTAGTACCCCCGGGACAGGACTAGCCAAAAACATTCAGTACTTC. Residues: CASSTPGTGLAKNIQYF.

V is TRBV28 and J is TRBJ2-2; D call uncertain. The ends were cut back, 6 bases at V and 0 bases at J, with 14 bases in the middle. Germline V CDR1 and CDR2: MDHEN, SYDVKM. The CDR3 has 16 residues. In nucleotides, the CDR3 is TGTGCCAGCAGGACCTCGGGTATTTCGAACACCGGGGAGCTGTTTTTT. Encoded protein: CASRTSGISNTGELFF.

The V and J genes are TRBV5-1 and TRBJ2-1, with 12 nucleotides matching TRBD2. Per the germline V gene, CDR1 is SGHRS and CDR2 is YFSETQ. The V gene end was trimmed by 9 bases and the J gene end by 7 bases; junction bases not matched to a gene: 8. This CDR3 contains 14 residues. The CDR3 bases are TGCGCCACCATGACTAGCGGGAGTGGAAATGAGCAGTTCTTC. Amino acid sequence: CATMTSGSGNEQFF. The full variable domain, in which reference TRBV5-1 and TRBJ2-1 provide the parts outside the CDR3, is KAGVTQTPRYLIKTRGQQVTLSCSPISGHRSVSWYQQTPGQGLQFLFEYFSETQRNKGNFPGRFSGRQFSNSRSEMNVSTLELGDSALYLCATMTSGSGNEQFFGPGTRLTVL.

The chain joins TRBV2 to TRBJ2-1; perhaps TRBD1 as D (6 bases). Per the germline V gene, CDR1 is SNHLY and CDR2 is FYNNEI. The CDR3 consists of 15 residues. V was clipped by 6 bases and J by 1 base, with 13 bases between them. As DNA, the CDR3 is TGTGCCAGCAGAACCCGGGACACTTCCTACAATGAGCAGTTCTTC. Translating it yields CASRTRDTSYNEQFF.

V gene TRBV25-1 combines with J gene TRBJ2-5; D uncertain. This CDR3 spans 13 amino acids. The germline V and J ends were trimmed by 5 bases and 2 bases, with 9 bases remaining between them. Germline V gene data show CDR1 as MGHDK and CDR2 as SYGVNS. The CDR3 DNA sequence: TGTGCCAGCAGTCCCAACAAACAAGAGACCCAGTACTTC. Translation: CASSPNKQETQYF.

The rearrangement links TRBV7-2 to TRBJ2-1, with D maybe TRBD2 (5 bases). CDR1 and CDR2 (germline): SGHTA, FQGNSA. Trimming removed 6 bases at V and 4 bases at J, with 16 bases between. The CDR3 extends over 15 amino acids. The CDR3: CASSRTNGVYNEQFF. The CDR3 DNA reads TGTGCCAGCAGTAGGACGAACGGGGTTTACAATGAGCAGTTCTTC.

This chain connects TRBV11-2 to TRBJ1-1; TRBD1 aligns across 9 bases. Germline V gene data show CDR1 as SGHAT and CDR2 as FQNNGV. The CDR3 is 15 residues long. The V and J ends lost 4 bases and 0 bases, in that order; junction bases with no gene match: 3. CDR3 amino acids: CASSSRQGVNTEAFF. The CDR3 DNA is TGTGCCAGCAGCTCAAGACAGGGGGTGAACACTGAAGCTTTCTTT.

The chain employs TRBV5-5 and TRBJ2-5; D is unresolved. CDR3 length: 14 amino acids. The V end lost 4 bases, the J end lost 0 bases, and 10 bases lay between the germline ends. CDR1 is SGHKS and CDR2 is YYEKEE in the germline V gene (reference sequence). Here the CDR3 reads CASSEWSDQETQYF. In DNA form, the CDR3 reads TGTGCCAGCAGCGAATGGAGCGACCAAGAGACCCAGTACTTC.

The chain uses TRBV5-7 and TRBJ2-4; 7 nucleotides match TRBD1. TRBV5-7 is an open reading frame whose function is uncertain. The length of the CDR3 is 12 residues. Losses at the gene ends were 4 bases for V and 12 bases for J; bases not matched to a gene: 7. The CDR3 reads CASSADRFSQYF. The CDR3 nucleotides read TGTGCCAGCAGCGCGGACAGGTTTTCTCAGTACTTC.